The 15 T cell receptor beta chains below were found in one sample sequenced in a study of blood T cell repertoires in COVID-19 (dated by TCRdb to the early 2020s). Receptor amplification or capture employed the immunoSEQ multiplex PCR assay. Sourced from immuneACCESS, this table was stored by TCRdb with only in-frame sequences that have V and J called. A share of the clones is absent; for the studies checked, an unresolved V gene accounts for under half, and the remainder has no known explanation. The sample table lists fewer than 250,000 clones, approximately 87% of them with a count of one. 2% to 2.5% of the sample is taken by the ten largest. The material sequenced was peripheral blood. These TCRs come from a woman in her forties or fifties with acute or convalescent COVID-19.

The chain is built from TRBV7-9 and TRBJ1-2; 8 bases align to TRBD1. CDR3 length equals 13 residues. The germline V gene encodes CDR1 SEHNR and CDR2 FQNEAQ (reference sequence). With V trimmed by 7 bases and J by 6 bases, 7 bases remained unmatched. CDR3 protein: CASTPGQVDGYTF. In DNA, the CDR3 is TGTGCCAGCACTCCGGGACAGGTCGATGGCTACACCTTC.

The V gene is TRBV6-5, the J gene TRBJ2-4, with D possibly matching TRBD1 (5 bases). The CDR3 is 13 residues long. Deletions cut 4 bases from V and 4 bases from J, with 8 bases between. Germline loops: CDR1 MNHEY, CDR2 SVGAGI. The CDR3 nucleotides read TGTGCCAGCAGTTCAGCAGGGAAAAACATTCAGTACTTC. Translation gives CASSSAGKNIQYF.

The chain couples TRBV6-5 to TRBJ1-1; TRBD1 matches 7 bases. V dropped 4 bases and J dropped 1; count of bases not matched to a gene: 6. CDR1 is MNHEY and CDR2 is SVGAGI in the germline V gene. CDR3 length: 15 residues. The CDR3 here is CASSSNPGGNTEAFF. The CDR3 bases are TGTGCCAGCAGTTCGAATCCAGGGGGGAACACTGAAGCTTTCTTT.

This chain joins TRBV15 and TRBJ2-7; maybe TRBD2 (5 bases). The ends were cut back, 4 bases at V and 0 bases at J, with 16 bases in the middle. The CDR3 is 16 amino acids. Germline-derived CDR1 and CDR2 are LNHNV and YYDKDF (reference sequence). The CDR3 protein is CATSTPLGRDSYEQYF. CDR3 DNA: TGTGCCACCAGCACCCCTCTAGGACGGGACTCCTACGAGCAGTACTTC.

The chain uses TRBV2 and TRBJ1-5, with 7 bases that match TRBD1. V was clipped by 4 bases and J by 5 bases; unmatched bases: 5. The CDR3 contains 14 residues. Germline CDR1 reads SNHLY; CDR2 reads FYNNEI. Here the CDR3 reads CASSGGGRDQPQHF. DNA for the CDR3: TGTGCCAGCAGTGGAGGGGGCCGGGATCAGCCCCAGCATTTT.

The chain employs TRBV7-9 and TRBJ1-1; D is unresolved. Trimming stripped 1 base from V and 8 bases from J, with 14 bases between. There are 14 residues in the CDR3. Per germline, CDR1 SEHNR and CDR2 FQNEAQ (reference sequence). CDR3 bases: TGTGCCAGCAGCTTAGGTACAGCCTTAATGGAAGCTTTCTTT. It translates to CASSLGTALMEAFF.

This clone has just one count. The chain employs TRBV6-2 or TRBV6-3 and TRBJ1-5; D is unresolved. Trimming removed 6 bases at V and 0 bases at J, with 15 bases between. Germline V gene lookup returns CDR1 MNHEY and CDR2 SVGEGT. This CDR3 is 16 amino acids long. The CDR3 region has the DNA TGTGCCAGCAGCGCCGGGAACCTCTATAGCAATCAGCCCCAGCATTTT. Its protein product is CASSAGNLYSNQPQHF.

CDR3 coding DNA: TGTGCCAGCAGTTTACAGGGCGATCAGCCCCAGCATTTT. Amino acid sequence: CASSLQGDQPQHF. The chain couples TRBV27 to TRBJ1-5, with a possible D match to TRBD1 (5 bases). The length of the CDR3 is 13 residues. Germline V gene data show CDR1 as MNHEY and CDR2 as SMNVEV (reference sequence). V gave up 2 bases and J gave up 5 bases, with 7 bases separating them.

The chain is built from TRBV3-1 (or the pseudogene TRBV3-2) and TRBJ1-1; 7 bases map to TRBD1. Germline loops: CDR1 LGHDT, CDR2 YNNKEL (reference sequence). The CDR3 covers 15 residues. V lost 1 base to trimming and J lost 3 bases; unmatched junction nucleotides: 5. DNA of the CDR3: TGTGCCAGCAGCCAAGGTCCGACAGGGTACACTGAAGCTTTCTTT. It translates to CASSQGPTGYTEAFF.

V gene TRBV7-2 combines with J gene TRBJ2-2, with D uncertain. V was pared by 1 base and J by 0 bases, with 6 bases between. CDR3 size: 15 residues. From germline, CDR1 is SGHTA and CDR2 FQGNSA. The CDR3 nucleotides are TGTGCCAGCAGCTTAGGCAGGACGAACACCGGGGAGCTGTTTTTT. The encoded protein is CASSLGRTNTGELFF.

About this clone itself: The junction and the germline gene differ at one end; a read error may be behind it. The chain employs TRBV7-2 and TRBJ2-7; weak D call: TRBD1 (6 bases). The CDR3 has 13 amino acids. Germline values: CDR1 SGHTA, CDR2 FQGNSA. The CDR3 sequence is CASSMSFGTTYHF. The CDR3 DNA sequence: TGTGCCAGCAGCATGAGCTTCGGGACAACTTACCACTTC. The entire variable domain, with the rest obtained from reference TRBV7-2 and TRBJ2-7, is as follows: GAGVSQSPSNKVTEKGKDVELRCDPISGHTALYWYRQSLGQGLEFLIYFQGNSAPDKSGLPSDRFSAERTGGSVSTLTIQRTQQEDSAVYLCASSMSFGTTYHFGPGTRLTVT.

The chain joins TRBV6-6 to TRBJ1-2; D not certain. Trimming cost V 0 bases and J 7 bases, with 12 bases left between them. This CDR3 is built from 14 residues. The germline CDR1 and CDR2 sequences are MNHNY and SVGAGI (reference sequence). CDR3 residues: CASSYSAVSSGYTF. Here the CDR3 DNA reads TGTGCCAGCAGTTACTCGGCGGTATCGAGTGGCTACACCTTC.

This clone was recorded once. This chain links TRBV6-5 with TRBJ2-1; 8 bases line up with TRBD1. With V trimmed by 6 bases and J by 0 bases, 4 bases remained unmatched. The CDR3 covers 15 residues. Germline V gene data show CDR1 as MNHEY and CDR2 as SVGAGI. The CDR3 spells CASRGQASSYNEQFF. CDR3 coding DNA: TGTGCCAGCAGGGGACAGGCAAGCTCCTACAATGAGCAGTTCTTC.

The V call is TRBV27, the J call TRBJ2-5; 8 bases are shared with TRBD1. CDR3 length: 17 residues. From germline, CDR1 is MNHEY and CDR2 SMNVEV (reference sequence). V dropped 0 bases and J dropped 1; count of bases not matched to a gene: 7. The CDR3 is CASSLSKPGTGQETQYF. The CDR3 coding sequence is TGTGCCAGCAGTTTATCAAAACCAGGGACAGGCCAAGAGACCCAGTACTTC.

The chain carries TRBV20-1 and TRBJ1-2; unclear D gene. The CDR3 consists of 16 residues. Germline CDR1 is DFQATT and CDR2 is SNEGSKA (reference sequence). Trimming left V 3 bases short and J 0 bases short, with 17 bases between. The CDR3 region has the DNA TGCAGTGCTAGTCCCCGTCGAGGTCCAGCTAACTATGGCTACACCTTC. Its protein product is CSASPRRGPANYGYTF.